Each of the 18 T cell receptor beta chains below was sequenced from the same sample in a study of control samples from healthy donors and cancer patients (dated by TCRdb to 2020 to 2022). Library prep was done by the immunoSEQ multiplex PCR assay. TCRdb took this table from immuneACCESS and kept in-frame rearrangements with V and J called. Such tables lack part of the clones; where checked against another copy, unresolved V genes explain under half of the gap, and the rest is unexplained. The table for this sample lists under 200,000 clones; over 85% of them were counted only once. The ten largest clones capture more than 8% of the sample. The sample consisted of blood. All receptors derive from a middle-aged woman in good health.

This clone was found once. Here the CDR3 DNA reads TGTGCCAGCTTTAGAGACAGGGGGCTGGAGGATACGCAGTATTTT. Translated: CASFRDRGLEDTQYF. The chain joins TRBV18 to TRBJ2-3; 10 bases map to TRBD1. Germline loops: CDR1 KGHSH, CDR2 LQKENI. The CDR3 has 15 amino acids. J was trimmed by 6 bases and V by 7 bases; bases with no gene match: 10. The complete variable domain, with remaining parts taken from reference TRBV18 and TRBJ2-3, reads NAGVMQNPRHLVRRRGQEARLRCSPMKGHSHVYWYRQLPEEGLKFMVYLQKENIIDESGMPKERFSAEFPKEGPSILRIQQVVRGDSAAYFCASFRDRGLEDTQYFGPGTRLTVL.

The chain employs TRBV9 and TRBJ1-5; no clear D gene. The CDR3 runs to 14 residues. CDR1 and CDR2 (germline): SGDLS, YYNGEE. The germline V and J ends were trimmed by 0 bases and 5 bases, with 9 bases remaining between them. The CDR3 loop reads CASSVGGFDQPQHF. DNA of the CDR3: TGTGCCAGCAGCGTAGGTGGGTTCGATCAGCCCCAGCATTTT.

J is TRBJ2-5 and V is TRBV7-2; the match to TRBD1 covers 8 bases. V shed 1 base, J shed 5 bases, and the junction held 9 bases outside the gene matches. CDR3 length: 16 amino acids. CDR1 is SGHTA, CDR2 FQGNSA, per germline. The CDR3 bases are TGTGCCAGCAGCTTAGAGGCCTGGACAGGGAGGGAGACCCAGTACTTC. This sequence encodes CASSLEAWTGRETQYF.

This rearrangement joins TRBV14 to TRBJ1-2; no definite D call. The germline V gene encodes CDR1 SGHDN and CDR2 FVKESK. The CDR3 is 14 residues long. V was cut by 1 base and J by 9 bases, with 15 bases left in between. CDR3 nucleotide sequence: TGTGCCAGCAGCCAAGGGGCCCTGCAATCAAGCTACACCTTC. This sequence encodes CASSQGALQSSYTF.

Concerning this clone itself: At one end the junction does not follow the germline gene, possibly because of a read error. The chain has TRBV6-1 and TRBJ1-6; D call uncertain. Germline CDR1 and CDR2: MNHNS and SASEGT. This CDR3 spans 13 amino acids. Written as DNA, the CDR3 is TGTGCCAGCAGGGAAGGAGCGGATTCACCCCTCCACTTT. Its translation: CASREGADSPLHF.

The chain couples TRBV14 to TRBJ1-1, with 7 bases that match TRBD1. The germline CDR1 and CDR2 sequences are SGHDN and FVKESK. The V gene end was trimmed by 3 bases and the J gene end by 2 bases; junction bases not matched to a gene: 6. The CDR3 is 15 amino acids. The CDR3 here is CASSQARQGNTEAFF. The DNA for the CDR3 is TGTGCCAGCAGCCAGGCCCGACAGGGTAACACTGAAGCTTTCTTT.

The V gene is TRBV28, the J gene TRBJ1-1; D is unclear. V lost 6 bases and J 1 base, leaving 9 bases between the germline ends. The CDR3 totals 13 residues. Germline assignment: CDR1 MDHEN and CDR2 SYDVKM. The CDR3 nucleotides read TGTGCCAGCAGAGCTAACAAGAACACTGAAGCTTTCTTT. Its translation is CASRANKNTEAFF.

The rearrangement joins TRBV4-1 to TRBJ2-1; D possibly corresponds to TRBD1 (6 bases). V lost 1 base and J 9 bases, leaving 13 bases between the germline ends. The V gene's germline CDR1 is MGHRA and CDR2 YSYEKL. The length of the CDR3 is 14 residues. Written as DNA, the CDR3 is TGCGCCAGCAGCCAAGCCCCCCGAGGGGGTGAGCAGTTCTTC. It is translated as CASSQAPRGGEQFF.

The chain carries TRBV10-3 and TRBJ1-4; D not resolved. Germline V lookup: CDR1 ENHRY, CDR2 SYGVKD. Trimming left V 4 bases short and J 4 bases short, with 7 bases between. This CDR3 contains 13 residues. The CDR3, as DNA: TGTGCCATCAGTGGGACGGTTAATGAAAAACTGTTTTTT. It yields the protein CAISGTVNEKLFF.

This chain uses TRBV19 with TRBJ2-6; D uncertain. V was shortened by 8 bases and J by 0 bases, with 14 bases between the two germline ends. CDR1 and CDR2 (germline): LNHDA, SQIVND (reference sequence). This CDR3 comprises 16 residues. The CDR3 here is CASGLGRSSGANVLTF. In DNA form, the CDR3 reads TGTGCCAGTGGGCTTGGACGGAGCTCTGGGGCCAACGTCCTGACTTTC.

This chain uses TRBV29-1 with TRBJ1-1; TRBD1 might be the D (6 bases). CDR3 length: 11 amino acids. Trimming shortened V by 2 bases and J by 6 bases, and 7 bases separated the two germline ends. CDR1 and CDR2 (germline): SQVTM, ANQGSEA. This chain's CDR3 is CSVERGAEAFF. The CDR3 DNA reads TGCAGCGTTGAAAGGGGGGCTGAAGCTTTCTTT.

V and J are TRBV4-2 and TRBJ2-7; the D gene is possibly TRBD1 (5 bases). CDR1 is LGHNA and CDR2 is YNFKEQ in the germline V gene. The CDR3 is made up of 15 amino acids. V lost 1 base to trimming and J lost 5 bases, with 15 bases between them. CDR3 residues: CASSQGGRVNDEQYF. CDR3 DNA sequence: TGTGCCAGCAGCCAAGGAGGCAGGGTCAACGACGAGCAGTACTTC.

The rearrangement joins TRBV7-8 to TRBJ2-1; 8 positions agree with TRBD1. The germline gives CDR1 SGHVS, CDR2 FQNEAQ. With V trimmed by 1 base and J by 2 bases, 10 bases remained unmatched. The CDR3 length is 18 residues. The CDR3 bases are TGTGCCAGCAGCTTAGAGGGCAGGGGGCTCTCACCCTACAATGAGCAGTTCTTC. Amino acids: CASSLEGRGLSPYNEQFF.

This chain links TRBV12-5 with TRBJ1-5; 7 bases line up with TRBD1. Germline V gene lookup returns CDR1 LGHNT and CDR2 FRNRAP. This CDR3 contains 16 residues. Trimming cost V 5 bases and J 3 bases; bases outside gene matches: 10. The CDR3 protein is CASGPRGGGPNQPQHF. For the CDR3, the DNA is TGTGCTAGTGGTCCCCGGGGAGGGGGCCCCAATCAGCCCCAGCATTTT. Full variable domain (outside the CDR3, taken from reference TRBV12-5 and TRBJ1-5): DARVTQTPRHKVTEMGQEVTMRCQPILGHNTVFWYRQTMMQGLELLAYFRNRAPLDDSGMPKDRFSAEMPDATLATLKIQPSEPRDSAVYFCASGPRGGGPNQPQHFGDGTRLSIL.

The J gene is TRBJ1-1, the V gene TRBV5-1; TRBD1 matches at 7 bases. The CDR3 sequence is 15 residues long. V lost 4 bases and J lost 0; bases outside the gene matches: 6. Looked up from germline, CDR1 is SGHRS and CDR2 is YFSETQ. The CDR3 DNA sequence: TGCGCCAGCAGCCCAACCGGGACAGTGAACACTGAAGCTTTCTTT. Translation gives CASSPTGTVNTEAFF.

The chain links TRBV3-1 (or the pseudogene TRBV3-2) to TRBJ2-5, with a possible D match to TRBD1 (6 bases). Trimming cost V 5 bases and J 5 bases, with 12 bases left between them. The CDR3 is 13 amino acids. Germline lookup yields CDR1 LGHDT and CDR2 YNNKEL (reference sequence). The CDR3 region has the DNA TGTGCCAGCAGCGAACAGGGTCCGGAGACCCAGTACTTC. This sequence encodes CASSEQGPETQYF.

V and J are TRBV11-2 and TRBJ1-2, with TRBD1 identical over 8 bases. Germline values: CDR1 SGHAT, CDR2 FQNNGV. The CDR3 length is 14 residues. V was pared by 1 base and J by 7 bases, with 5 bases of the junction left unmatched. The CDR3 here is CASSLAPGGSGYTF. CDR3 sequence (DNA): TGTGCCAGCAGCTTAGCCCCAGGGGGCTCTGGCTACACCTTC.

V usage is TRBV4-3 and J usage is TRBJ2-7; TRBD1 aligns across 9 bases. After removal of 1 base from V and 1 base from J, the junction contained 2 bases not matched to a gene. The CDR3 is 15 residues long. Germline loops: CDR1 LGHNA, CDR2 YSLEER. CDR3 protein: CASSQGTGESYEQYF. The CDR3 DNA sequence: TGCGCCAGCAGCCAAGGGACAGGGGAGTCCTACGAGCAGTACTTC.